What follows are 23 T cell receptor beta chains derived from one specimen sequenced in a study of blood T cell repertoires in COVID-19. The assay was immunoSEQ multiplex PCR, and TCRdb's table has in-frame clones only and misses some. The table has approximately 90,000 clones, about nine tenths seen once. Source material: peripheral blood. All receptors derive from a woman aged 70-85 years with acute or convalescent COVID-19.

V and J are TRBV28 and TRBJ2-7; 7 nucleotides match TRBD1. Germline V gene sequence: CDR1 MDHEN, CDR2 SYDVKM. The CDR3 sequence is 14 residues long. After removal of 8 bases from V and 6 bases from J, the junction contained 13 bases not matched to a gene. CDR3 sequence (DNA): TGTGCCAGCGGAAATCGACAGGGCCGTTTCGAGCAGTACGTC. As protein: CASGNRQGRFEQYV.

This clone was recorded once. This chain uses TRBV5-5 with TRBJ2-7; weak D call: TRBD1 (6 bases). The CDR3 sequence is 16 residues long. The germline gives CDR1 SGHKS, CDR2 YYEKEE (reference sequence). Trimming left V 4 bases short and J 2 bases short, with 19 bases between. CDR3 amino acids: CASSARDIKTPYEQYV. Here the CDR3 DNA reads TGTGCCAGCAGCGCCCGGGACATAAAAACGCCCTACGAGCAGTACGTC.

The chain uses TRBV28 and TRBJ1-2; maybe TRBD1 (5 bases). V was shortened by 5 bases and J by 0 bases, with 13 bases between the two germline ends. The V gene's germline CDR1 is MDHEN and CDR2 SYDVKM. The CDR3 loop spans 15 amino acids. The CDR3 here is CASSVTGLANYGYTF. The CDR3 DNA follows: TGTGCCAGCAGTGTAACAGGTTTAGCTAACTATGGCTACACCTTC.

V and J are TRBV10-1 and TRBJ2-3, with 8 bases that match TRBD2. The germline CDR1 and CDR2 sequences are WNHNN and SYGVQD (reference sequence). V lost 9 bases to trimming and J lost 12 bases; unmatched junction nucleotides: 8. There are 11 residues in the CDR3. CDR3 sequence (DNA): TGCGCCAGTGGGACTAGTGGTATCCAGTATTTT. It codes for CASGTSGIQYF.

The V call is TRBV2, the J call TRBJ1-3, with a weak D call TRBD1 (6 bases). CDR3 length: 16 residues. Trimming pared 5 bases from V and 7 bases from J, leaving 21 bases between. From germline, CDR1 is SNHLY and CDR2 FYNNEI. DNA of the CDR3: TGTGCCAGCAGTTCCAATACAGGAACCAGGGGTAACACCATATATTTT. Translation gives CASSSNTGTRGNTIYF. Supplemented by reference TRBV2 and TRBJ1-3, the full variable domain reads EPEVTQTPSHQVTQMGQEVILRCVPISNHLYFYWYRQILGQKVEFLVSFYNNEISEKSEIFDDQFSVERPDGSNFTLKIRSTKLEDSAMYFCASSSNTGTRGNTIYFGEGSWLTVV.

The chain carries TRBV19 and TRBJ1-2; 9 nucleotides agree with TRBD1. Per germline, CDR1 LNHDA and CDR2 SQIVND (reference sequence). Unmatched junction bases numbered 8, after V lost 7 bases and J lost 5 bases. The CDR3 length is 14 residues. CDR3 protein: CASTSDRGRYGYTF. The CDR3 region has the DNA TGTGCCAGTACCTCGGACAGGGGTCGTTATGGCTACACCTTC.

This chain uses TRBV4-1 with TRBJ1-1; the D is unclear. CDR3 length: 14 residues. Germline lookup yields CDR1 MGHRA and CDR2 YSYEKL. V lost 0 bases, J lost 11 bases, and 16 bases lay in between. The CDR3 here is CASSQDVSSQRAFF. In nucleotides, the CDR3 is TGCGCCAGCAGCCAAGACGTATCGTCCCAGCGGGCTTTCTTT.

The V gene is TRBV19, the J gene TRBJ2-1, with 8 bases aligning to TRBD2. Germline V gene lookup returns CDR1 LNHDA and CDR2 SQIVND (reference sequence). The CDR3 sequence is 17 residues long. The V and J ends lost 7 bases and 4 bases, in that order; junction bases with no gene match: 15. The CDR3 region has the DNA TGTGCCAGTATCTCTTTTCCGGGTACTAGCGGTTACAATGAGCAGTTCTTC. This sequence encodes CASISFPGTSGYNEQFF.

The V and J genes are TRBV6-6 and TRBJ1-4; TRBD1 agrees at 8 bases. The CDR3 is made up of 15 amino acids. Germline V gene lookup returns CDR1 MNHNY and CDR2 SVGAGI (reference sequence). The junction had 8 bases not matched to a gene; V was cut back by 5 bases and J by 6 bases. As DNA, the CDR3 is TGTGCCAGCAGTAGGCCCGGGACAGGAGATGAAAAACTGTTTTTT. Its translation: CASSRPGTGDEKLFF.

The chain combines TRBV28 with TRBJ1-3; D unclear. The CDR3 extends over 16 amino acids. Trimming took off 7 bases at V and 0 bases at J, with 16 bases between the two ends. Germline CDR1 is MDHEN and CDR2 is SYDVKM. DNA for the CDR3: TGTGCCAGCATCTGGGGAGGCCGGCGCTCTGGAAACACCATATATTTT. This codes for CASIWGGRRSGNTIYF.

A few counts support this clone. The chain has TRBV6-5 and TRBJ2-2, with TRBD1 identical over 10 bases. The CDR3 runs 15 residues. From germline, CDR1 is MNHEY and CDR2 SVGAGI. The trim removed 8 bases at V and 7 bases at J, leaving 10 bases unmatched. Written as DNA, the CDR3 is TGTGCCAGCGCTAGGGACAGGGGTTTGGTCGGGGAGCTGTTTTTT. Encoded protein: CASARDRGLVGELFF.

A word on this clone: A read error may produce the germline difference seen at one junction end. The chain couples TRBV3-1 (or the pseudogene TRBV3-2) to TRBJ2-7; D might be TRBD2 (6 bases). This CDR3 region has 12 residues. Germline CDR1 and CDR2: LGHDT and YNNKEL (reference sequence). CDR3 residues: CASSQEGLGLNF. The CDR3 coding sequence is TGTGCCAGCAGCCAAGAAGGTCTGGGACTGAACTTC.

CDR3 nucleotide sequence: TGTGCCAGCAGGGATTCGGGACATGGGAGCGGCTACACCTTC. Translated, it gives CASRDSGHGSGYTF. The chain combines TRBV27 with TRBJ1-2; possibly TRBD1 for D (6 bases). CDR3 length: 14 residues. CDR1 and CDR2 from the germline V gene are MNHEY and SMNVEV (reference sequence). With 6 bases removed from V and 8 bases from J, the gap between germline ends came to 19 bases.

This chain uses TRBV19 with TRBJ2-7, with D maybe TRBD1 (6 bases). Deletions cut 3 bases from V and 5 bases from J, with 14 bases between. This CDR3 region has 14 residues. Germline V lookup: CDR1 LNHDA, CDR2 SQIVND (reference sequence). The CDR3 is CASSMPGAGNEQYF. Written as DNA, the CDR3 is TGTGCCAGTAGTATGCCAGGGGCTGGTAACGAGCAGTACTTC. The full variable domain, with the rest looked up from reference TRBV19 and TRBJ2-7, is DGGITQSPKYLFRKEGQNVTLSCEQNLNHDAMYWYRQDPGQGLRLIYYSQIVNDFQKGDIAEGYSVSREKKESFPLTVTSAQKNPTAFYLCASSMPGAGNEQYFGPGTRLTVT.

CDR3 protein: CATSRGWTDGYTF. The CDR3 region has the DNA TGTGCCACCAGCAGAGGGTGGACAGATGGCTACACCTTC. This sequence joins TRBV15 and TRBJ1-2, with D perhaps matching TRBD1 (6 bases). Trimming cost V 1 base and J 6 bases, with 9 bases left between them. CDR1 is LNHNV and CDR2 is YYDKDF in the germline V gene (reference sequence). The CDR3 runs to 13 residues.

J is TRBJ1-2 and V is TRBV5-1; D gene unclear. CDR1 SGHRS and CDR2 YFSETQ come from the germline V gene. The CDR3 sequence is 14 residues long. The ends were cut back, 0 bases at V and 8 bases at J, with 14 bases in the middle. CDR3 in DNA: TGCGCCAGCAGCTTGGCGGCGGGGATTGGAGGCTACACCTTC. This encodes CASSLAAGIGGYTF. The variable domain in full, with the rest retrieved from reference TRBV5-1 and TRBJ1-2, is KAGVTQTPRYLIKTRGQQVTLSCSPISGHRSVSWYQQTPGQGLQFLFEYFSETQRNKGNFPGRFSGRQFSNSRSEMNVSTLELGDSALYLCASSLAAGIGGYTFGSGTRLTVV.

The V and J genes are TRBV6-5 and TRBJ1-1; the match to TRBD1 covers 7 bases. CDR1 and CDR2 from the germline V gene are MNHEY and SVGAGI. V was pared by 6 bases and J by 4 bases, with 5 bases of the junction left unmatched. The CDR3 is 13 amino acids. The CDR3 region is CASRATGVTEAFF. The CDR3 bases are TGTGCCAGCAGAGCCACAGGGGTCACTGAAGCTTTCTTT.

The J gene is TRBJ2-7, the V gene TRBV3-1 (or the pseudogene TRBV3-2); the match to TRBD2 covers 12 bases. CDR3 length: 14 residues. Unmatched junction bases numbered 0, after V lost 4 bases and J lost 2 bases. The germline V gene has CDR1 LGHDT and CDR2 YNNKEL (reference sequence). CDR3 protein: CASSPSGRAYEQYF. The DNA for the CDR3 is TGTGCCAGCAGCCCTAGCGGGAGGGCCTACGAGCAGTACTTC.

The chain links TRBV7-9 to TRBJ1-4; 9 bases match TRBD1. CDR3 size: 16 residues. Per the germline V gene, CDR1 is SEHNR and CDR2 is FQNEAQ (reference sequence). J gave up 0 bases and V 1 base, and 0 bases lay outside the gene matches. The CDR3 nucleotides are TGTGCCAGCAGCTTAGGACAGGGGGCAACTAATGAAAAACTGTTTTTT. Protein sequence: CASSLGQGATNEKLFF.

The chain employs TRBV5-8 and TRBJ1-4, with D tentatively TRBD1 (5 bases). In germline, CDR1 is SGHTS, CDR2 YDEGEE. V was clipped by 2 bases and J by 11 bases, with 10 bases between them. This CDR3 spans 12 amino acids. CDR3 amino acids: CASSFPGGKLFF. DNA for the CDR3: TGTGCCAGCAGCTTTCCCGGGGGGAAACTGTTTTTT.

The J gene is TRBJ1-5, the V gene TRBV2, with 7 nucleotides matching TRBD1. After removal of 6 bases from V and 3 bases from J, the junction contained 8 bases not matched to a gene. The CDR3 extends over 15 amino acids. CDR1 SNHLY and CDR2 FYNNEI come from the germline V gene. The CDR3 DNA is TGTGCCAGCAGCCGACAGGGTGGAAACAATCAGCCCCAGCATTTT. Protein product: CASSRQGGNNQPQHF.

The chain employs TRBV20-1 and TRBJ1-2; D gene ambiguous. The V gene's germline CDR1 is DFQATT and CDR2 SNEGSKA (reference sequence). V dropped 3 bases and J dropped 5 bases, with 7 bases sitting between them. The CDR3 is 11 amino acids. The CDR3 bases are TGCAGTGCTAGTAACAGTTATGGCTACACCTTC. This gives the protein CSASNSYGYTF.

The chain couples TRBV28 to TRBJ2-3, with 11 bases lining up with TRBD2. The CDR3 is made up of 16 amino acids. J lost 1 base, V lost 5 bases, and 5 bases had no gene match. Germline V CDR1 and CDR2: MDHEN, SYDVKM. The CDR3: CASSGSGRARTDTQYF. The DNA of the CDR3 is TGTGCCAGCAGTGGTAGCGGGAGGGCCCGCACAGATACGCAGTATTTT.